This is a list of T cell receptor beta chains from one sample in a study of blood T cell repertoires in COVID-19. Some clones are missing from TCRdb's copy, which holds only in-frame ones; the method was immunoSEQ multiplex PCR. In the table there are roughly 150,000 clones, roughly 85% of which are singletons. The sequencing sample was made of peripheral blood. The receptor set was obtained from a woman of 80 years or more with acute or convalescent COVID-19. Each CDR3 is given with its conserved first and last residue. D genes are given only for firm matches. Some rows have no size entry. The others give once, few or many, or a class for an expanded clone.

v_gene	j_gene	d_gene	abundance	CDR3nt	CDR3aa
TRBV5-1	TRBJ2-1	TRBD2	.	TGCGCCAGCAGCCAAGGACTAGCGGGAGGGATTAATGAGCAGTTCTTC	CASSQGLAGGINEQFF
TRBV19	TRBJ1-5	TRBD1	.	TGTGCCAGTCAGGGGGAAATCAATCAGCCCCAGCATTTT	CASQGEINQPQHF
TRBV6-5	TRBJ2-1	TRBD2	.	TGTGCCAGCAGTTCCCGGACTAGCGGGGGTAACAATGAGCAGTTCTTC	CASSSRTSGGNNEQFF
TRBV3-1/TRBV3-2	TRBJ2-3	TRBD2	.	TGTGCCAGCAGCCCGGGAAGCGGGAGAGTTGATACGCAGTATTTT	CASSPGSGRVDTQYF
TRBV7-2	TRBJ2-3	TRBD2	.	TGTGCCAGCAGAAACGGGGACTACTTATACACAGATACGCAGTATTTT	CASRNGDYLYTDTQYF
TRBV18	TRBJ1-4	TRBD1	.	TGTGCCAGCTCACTCGGTTCGACAGGGAATAATGAAAAACTGTTTTTT	CASSLGSTGNNEKLFF
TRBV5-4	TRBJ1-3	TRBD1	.	TGTGCCAGCAGCCAGCGACAGGGGGCGCGAGGAAACACCATATATTTT	CASSQRQGARGNTIYF
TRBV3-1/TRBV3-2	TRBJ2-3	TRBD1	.	TGTGCCAGCAGCCAAGGACAGGGGGCGCGCACAGATACGCAGTATTTT	CASSQGQGARTDTQYF
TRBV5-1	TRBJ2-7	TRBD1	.	TGCGCCAGCAGCTTGGCGGGACAGGGGAACGAGCAGTACTTC	CASSLAGQGNEQYF
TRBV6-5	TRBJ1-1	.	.	TGTGCCAGCACCTTGGGGGACGGGACTCGAGCTTTCTTT	CASTLGDGTRAFF
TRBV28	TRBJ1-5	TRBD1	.	TGTGCCAGCAGTTTATTCAAACTCCGGGACAGGGAGAGGAGCAATCAGCCCCAGCATTTT	CASSLFKLRDRERSNQPQHF
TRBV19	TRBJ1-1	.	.	TGTGCCAGTAGTCCTTCTCCCGGGTTAAGAACTGAAGCTTTCTTT	CASSPSPGLRTEAFF
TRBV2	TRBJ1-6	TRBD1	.	TGTGCCAGCAGTCTACGGGACAGGAATTCACCCCTCCACTTT	CASSLRDRNSPLHF
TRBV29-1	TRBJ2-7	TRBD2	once	TGCAGCGTGGAGGGACTAGCGGGGAGCTCCTACGAGCAGTACTTC	CSVEGLAGSSYEQYF
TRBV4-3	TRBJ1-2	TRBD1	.	TGCGCCAGCAGCAACCGGGACAGGGTTTTCCATGGCTACACCTTC	CASSNRDRVFHGYTF
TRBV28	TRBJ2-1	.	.	TGTGCCAGCCTTGGGGGACTCAGCTCCTACAATGAGCAGTTCTTC	CASLGGLSSYNEQFF
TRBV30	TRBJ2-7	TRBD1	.	TGTGCTCTAGGGCAGGGGGCCTTCTACGAGCAGTACTTC	CALGQGAFYEQYF
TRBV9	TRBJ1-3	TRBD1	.	TGTGCCAGCAGCGTAGTGGCAGGGGGATCTGGAAACACCATATATTTT	CASSVVAGGSGNTIYF
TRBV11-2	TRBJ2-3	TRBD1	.	TGTGCCAGCAGCTTCTCGGGACAGCTTATAACAGATACGCAGTATTTT	CASSFSGQLITDTQYF
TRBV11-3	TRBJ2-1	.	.	TGTGCCAGCAGCTCTAGACCGGGACTGAGCTCCTACAATGAGCAGTTCTTC	CASSSRPGLSSYNEQFF
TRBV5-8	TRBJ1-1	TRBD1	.	TGTGCCAGCAGAAACCGACAGGGAGAAGGGGCTTTCTTT	CASRNRQGEGAFF
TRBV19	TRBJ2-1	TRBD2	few	TGTGCCAGTACCCCTCAGCGGGGGGGCCCCATATATGAGCAGTTCTTC	CASTPQRGGPIYEQFF
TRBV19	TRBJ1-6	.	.	TGTGCCAGTAGTGCCAGCAGGGACTACAATTCACCCCTCCACTTT	CASSASRDYNSPLHF
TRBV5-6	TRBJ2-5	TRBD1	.	TGTGCCAGCAGCCGCCCGGGACAGGGGGCCTGGGTCTACTTC	CASSRPGQGAWVYF
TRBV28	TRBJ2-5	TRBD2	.	TGTGCCAGCAGTTTCGGAAGCGGGGGGGCCTACGGTCCAGAGACCCAGTACTTC	CASSFGSGGAYGPETQYF
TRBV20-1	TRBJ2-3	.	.	TGCAGTGCTAGTCTTCGGACAGTTAGTGCACAAGATACGCAGTATTTT	CSASLRTVSAQDTQYF
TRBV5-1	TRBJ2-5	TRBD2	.	TGCGCCAGCAGCCCCGGGGGGCTAGCGGGAGAGCAAGAGACCCAGTACTTC	CASSPGGLAGEQETQYF
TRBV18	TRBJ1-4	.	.	TGTGCCAGCGGAGTTGCAACTAATGAAAAACTGTTTTTT	CASGVATNEKLFF
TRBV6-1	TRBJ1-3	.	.	TGTGCCAGCAGTGAAGCGCTAGGGGCTAGCTCTGGAAACACCATATATTTT	CASSEALGASSGNTIYF
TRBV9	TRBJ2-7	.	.	TGTGCCAGCAGCGTTGGGAGCCGGAGGGCCACCAACGAGCAGTACTTC	CASSVGSRRATNEQYF
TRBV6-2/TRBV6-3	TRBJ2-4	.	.	TGTGCCAGCAGTTACTCGCGGACAGAGAGATCCAAAAACATTCAGTACTTC	CASSYSRTERSKNIQYF
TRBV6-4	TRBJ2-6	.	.	TGTGCCAGCAGCCCATCCAGCTCTGGGGCCAACGTCCTGACTTTC	CASSPSSSGANVLTF
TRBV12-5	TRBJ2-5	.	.	TGTGCTAGTTCAAGGCCGGGTCCACAAGAGACCCAGTACTTC	CASSRPGPQETQYF
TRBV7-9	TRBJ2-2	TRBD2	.	TGTGCCAGCAGCCCCGGGACTAGCGGGGACACCGGGGAGCTGTTTTTT	CASSPGTSGDTGELFF
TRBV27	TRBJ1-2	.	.	TGTGCCAGCAGTCCCTCCCAAGGGGGGGTGCTAAGAAACTATGGCTACACCTTC	CASSPSQGGVLRNYGYTF
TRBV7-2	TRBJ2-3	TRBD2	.	TGTGCCAGCAGGCGCGGGGGTTTCACAGATACGCAGTATTTT	CASRRGGFTDTQYF
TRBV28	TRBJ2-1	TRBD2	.	TGTGCCAGCAGTTTAGGGACTAGCGGGGGACCTGGGGGGTGGATCTTC	CASSLGTSGGPGGWIF
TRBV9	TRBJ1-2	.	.	TGTGCCAGCAGCCCTCCCCCGGGATCCTGGGAGCGAAGCTATGGCTACACCTTC	CASSPPPGSWERSYGYTF
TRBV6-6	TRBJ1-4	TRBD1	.	TGTGCCAGCAGTTACCCGGGACAGGGAGGAAAACTGTTTTTT	CASSYPGQGGKLFF
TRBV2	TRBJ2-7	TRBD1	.	TGTGCCAGCAGTGCTACCCGGGACAGTCTTAGCGAGCAGTACTTC	CASSATRDSLSEQYF
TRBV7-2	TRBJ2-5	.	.	TGTGCCAGCAGCGCTGGGTCAGGGGAGACCCAGTACTTC	CASSAGSGETQYF
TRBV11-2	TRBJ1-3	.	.	TGTGCCAGCAGCTCCGTGCAGGCAGGGGAAAACACCATATATTTT	CASSSVQAGENTIYF
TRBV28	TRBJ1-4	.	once	TGTGCCAGCAGTTTGAGGGGGTTAGATGAAAAACTGTTTTTT	CASSLRGLDEKLFF
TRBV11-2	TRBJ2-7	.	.	TGTGCCAGCAGCTTAGTTAGGCAGGGTCGACACGAGCAGTACTTC	CASSLVRQGRHEQYF
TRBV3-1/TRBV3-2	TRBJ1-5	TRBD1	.	TGTGCCAGCAGCCAAGACTGGGGACAGGGGCACCAGCCCCAGCATTTT	CASSQDWGQGHQPQHF
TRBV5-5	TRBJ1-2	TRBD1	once	TGTGCCAGCAGCTTATACGGACAGGCTAACTATGGCTACACCTTC	CASSLYGQANYGYTF